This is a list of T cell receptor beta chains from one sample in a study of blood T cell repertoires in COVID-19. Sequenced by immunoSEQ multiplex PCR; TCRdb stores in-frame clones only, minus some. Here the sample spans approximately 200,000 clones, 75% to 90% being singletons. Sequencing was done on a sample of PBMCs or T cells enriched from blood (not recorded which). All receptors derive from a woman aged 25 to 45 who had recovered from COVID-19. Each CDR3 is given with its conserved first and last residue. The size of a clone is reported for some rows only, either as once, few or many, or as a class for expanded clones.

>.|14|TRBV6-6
CASSYQTNTDTQYF
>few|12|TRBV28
CASGRESYGYTF
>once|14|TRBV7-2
CASSPGTGGETQYF
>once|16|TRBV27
CASSLRDSSYNSPLHF
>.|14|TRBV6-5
CASSPRGFTGELFF
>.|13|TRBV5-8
CASSTRVLTEAFF
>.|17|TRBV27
CASSPGQGAIANYGYTF
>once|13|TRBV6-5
CASTVQGFYGYTF
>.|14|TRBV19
CASSIVRANQPQHF
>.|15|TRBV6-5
CASSYQLDRGETQYF
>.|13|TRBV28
CASSTLRTDTQYF
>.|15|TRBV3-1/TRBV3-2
CASSQAGTGNYGYTF
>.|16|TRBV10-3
CATLDTGVGAGNTIYF
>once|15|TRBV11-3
CASPTIGGWGYEQYF
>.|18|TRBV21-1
CASSKGLRREEDTDTQYF
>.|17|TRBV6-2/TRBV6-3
CASSYSSLAGRTGELFF
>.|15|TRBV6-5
CASSYGTSALQGQFF
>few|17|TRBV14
CASSQFRRPAGNSPLHF
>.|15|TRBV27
CATRTFRGSTGELFF
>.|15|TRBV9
CASSSTGGINTEAFF
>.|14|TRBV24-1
CATSDRTGDYGYTF
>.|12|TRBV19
CASSPGGPLYTF
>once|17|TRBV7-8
CASSLGSTGPLLDEQFF
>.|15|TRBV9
CASSTAWTGNTEAFF
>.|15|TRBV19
CASSIVFGQQNEQFF
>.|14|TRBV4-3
CASSQEGLEDRYTF
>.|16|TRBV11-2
CASSLAASGRVYEQYF
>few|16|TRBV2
CASTLRTGGLNYGYTF
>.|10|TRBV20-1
CSAIRETQYF
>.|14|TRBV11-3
CASSLGNRDSQVYF
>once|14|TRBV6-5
CASSYSPGGYGYTF
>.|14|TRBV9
CASSVGSRGEKLFF
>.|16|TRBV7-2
CASSPVSLGASEKLFF
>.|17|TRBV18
CASSPGLAGEATDTQYF
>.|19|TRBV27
CASSFSAGTGFSGANVLTF
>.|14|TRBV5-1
CASSSDSGTYEQYF
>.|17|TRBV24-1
CATREGESGRRTYEQYF
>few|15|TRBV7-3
CASSWLTSGRAEQFF
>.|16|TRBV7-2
CASSRQTSGSSHEQYF
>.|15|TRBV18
CASSSTGTATGELFF
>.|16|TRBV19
CASRRGDRGENYGYTF
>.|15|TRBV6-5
CASSSPGQGSYEQYF
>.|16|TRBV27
CASSPQTGGAGQPQHF
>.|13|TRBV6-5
CASSSQGSQPQHF
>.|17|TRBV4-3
CASSRLLKGAPNTEAFF